The sequence of this TCR beta chain was determined in a study of beta chain features in type 1 diabetes. Study outcomes and limitations: A possible short-template PCR bias applies equally to patients and controls.

Investigators reverse transcribed all isolated RNA, so they sequenced expressed TCRB transcripts. Some clones are missing from TCRdb's copy, which holds only in-frame ones; the method was immunoSEQ multiplex PCR. The profile covers 360,000 or so clones, with around 19% appearing a single time and about 0.044% taken by the ten largest. The germline V gene has CDR1 MNHEY and CDR2 SVGAGI. V was clipped by 0 bases and J by 4 bases, with 12 bases between them. CDR3 size: 15 residues. This clone showed up just a few times. What it binds is unknown. The TCR comes from a woman under 30 in good health. The V and J genes are TRBV6-5 and TRBJ1-1, with D hard to call. Sequencing was performed on naive CD4+ T cells from blood. CDR3 in amino acids: CASSYSSGSPTEAFF. Here the CDR3 DNA reads TGTGCCAGCAGTTACTCTTCGGGAAGCCCCACTGAAGCTTTCTTT.